These 28 T cell receptor beta chains share one sample of origin, sequenced in a study of blood T cell repertoires in COVID-19. Profiled with immunoSEQ multiplex PCR; TCRdb holds only in-frame clones, not every one. The table includes some 400,000 clones, around 91% detected once. Sequenced material: peripheral blood. The receptors derive from a man aged 18 to 29 with active or convalescent COVID-19.

The gene calls are TRBV19 and TRBJ1-1; D might be TRBD1 (6 bases). V lost 6 bases and J lost 1, with 15 bases in between. CDR1 is LNHDA, CDR2 SQIVND, per germline (reference sequence). This CDR3 spans 15 amino acids. CDR3 nucleotide sequence: TGTGCCAGTAGATTAATAACACAGGGGAACACTGAAGCTTTCTTT. This codes for CASRLITQGNTEAFF.

The CDR3 spells CASSLSRGGYTF. CDR3 DNA: TGTGCCAGCAGTTTATCGCGGGGTGGCTACACCTTC. This sequence joins TRBV28 and TRBJ1-2, with D unresolved. This CDR3 region has 12 residues. V lost 1 base to trimming and J lost 7 bases, with 7 bases between them. The germline CDR1 and CDR2 sequences are MDHEN and SYDVKM.

The CDR3 DNA sequence: TGCGCCAGCAGCTTGGGACAGGGCGGGGGAAACACCATATATTTT. Translated: CASSLGQGGGNTIYF. The V call is TRBV5-1, the J call TRBJ1-3, with 7 bases aligning to TRBD1. Trimming removed 0 bases from V and 4 bases from J; junction bases left unmatched: 4. The CDR3 has 15 amino acids. CDR1 is SGHRS and CDR2 is YFSETQ in the germline V gene.

This clone has only one observation. V and J are TRBV27 and TRBJ1-5, with D maybe TRBD1 (6 bases). The CDR3 spans 17 residues. Between the trimmed V and J ends, which lost 6 bases and 0 bases, there was a span of 18 bases. Per germline, CDR1 MNHEY and CDR2 SMNVEV (reference sequence). The CDR3 sequence is CASRSGAGAYSNQPQHF. The DNA of the CDR3 is TGTGCCAGCAGGTCTGGGGCAGGGGCGTATAGCAATCAGCCCCAGCATTTT.

The rearrangement joins TRBV9 to TRBJ2-1; TRBD1 aligns across 7 bases. V dropped 0 bases and J dropped 3; count of bases not matched to a gene: 3. The CDR3 consists of 15 residues. Germline V gene sequence: CDR1 SGDLS, CDR2 YYNGEE. The CDR3 spells CASSVAGDSYNEQFF. The CDR3 bases are TGTGCCAGCAGCGTAGCTGGGGACAGCTACAATGAGCAGTTCTTC.

The rearrangement uses TRBV7-6 and TRBJ2-1; 12 bases agree with TRBD2. Unmatched junction bases numbered 5, after V lost 2 bases and J lost 6 bases. Per germline, CDR1 SGHVS and CDR2 FNYEAQ. The CDR3 is 16 residues long. The CDR3 DNA reads as TGTGCCAGCAGCTTATATCGGACTAGCGGGGCCAATGAGCAGTTCTTC. Its translation is CASSLYRTSGANEQFF.

V usage is TRBV7-3 and J usage is TRBJ2-1, with 12 bases identical to TRBD2. The V gene's germline CDR1 is SGHTA and CDR2 FQGTGA. This CDR3 contains 15 residues. With V trimmed by 5 bases and J by 5 bases, 4 bases remained unmatched. CDR3 protein: CASSRTSGTNNEQFF. The DNA of the CDR3 is TGTGCCAGCAGCCGGACTAGCGGGACCAACAATGAGCAGTTCTTC.

CDR3 sequence: CASSSSGTGSEGYTF. The DNA of the CDR3 is TGTGCCAGCAGTTCATCCGGGACAGGGTCAGAGGGCTACACCTTC. The chain carries TRBV28 and TRBJ1-2, with TRBD1 matching 9 bases. CDR1 is MDHEN and CDR2 is SYDVKM in the germline V gene. V was clipped by 4 bases and J by 8 bases; unmatched bases: 11. This CDR3 comprises 15 residues.

This clone was recorded once. The chain combines TRBV28 with TRBJ2-3; D gene unclear. Trimming cost V 6 bases and J 6 bases, with 7 bases left between them. Per the germline V gene, CDR1 is MDHEN and CDR2 is SYDVKM. CDR3 size: 11 residues. Here the CDR3 DNA reads TGTGCCAGCAGCCAGAGGGATACGCAGTATTTT. It yields the protein CASSQRDTQYF.

This chain links TRBV12-5 with TRBJ2-1; weak D call: TRBD2 (7 bases). The CDR3 runs to 15 residues. The V gene's germline CDR1 is LGHNT and CDR2 FRNRAP. Trimming left V 7 bases short and J 7 bases short, with 20 bases between. CDR3 in amino acids: CASARSTGGGNEQFF. The CDR3 DNA follows: TGTGCTAGTGCCCGAAGTACGGGGGGCGGGAATGAGCAGTTCTTC.

The genes are TRBV30 and TRBJ2-7, with 8 bases identical to TRBD2. The CDR3 extends over 13 amino acids. CDR1 and CDR2 (germline): GTSNPN, SVGIG (reference sequence). Trimming took 3 bases from V and 3 from J; bases not matched to a gene: 4. The CDR3 protein is CAWSGLAGYEQYF. For the CDR3, the DNA is TGTGCCTGGAGCGGACTAGCTGGCTACGAGCAGTACTTC.

This chain joins TRBV28 and TRBJ1-2, with D unclear. CDR1 and CDR2 (germline): MDHEN, SYDVKM. The V end was cut by 6 bases, the J end by 0 bases, with 11 bases between. The length of the CDR3 is 14 residues. CDR3 nucleotides: TGTGCCAGCAGCCACAGCAAAACTAACTATGGCTACACCTTC. Residues: CASSHSKTNYGYTF.

The chain recombines TRBV24-1 with TRBJ1-1; 7 nucleotides agree with TRBD1. V was pared by 3 bases and J by 10 bases, with 13 bases of the junction left unmatched. Germline assignment: CDR1 KGHDR and CDR2 SFDVKD. This CDR3 region has 15 residues. The CDR3 DNA is TGTGCCACCAGTGATGCTGGGACAGCTAGAAGCGGAGCTTTCTTT. It specifies CATSDAGTARSGAFF.

V is TRBV30 and J is TRBJ1-5, with D possibly TRBD1 on 5 matching bases. The germline CDR1 and CDR2 sequences are GTSNPN and SVGIG (reference sequence). The CDR3 loop spans 15 amino acids. Trimming took 0 bases from V and 4 from J, leaving 13 bases between them. The CDR3 sequence is CAWSVLSGENQPQHF. DNA of the CDR3: TGTGCCTGGAGTGTACTATCGGGGGAAAATCAGCCCCAGCATTTT.

V usage is TRBV9 and J usage is TRBJ1-1; TRBD1 might be the D (6 bases). Trimming shortened V by 0 bases and J by 5 bases, and 14 bases separated the two germline ends. CDR1 is SGDLS and CDR2 is YYNGEE in the germline V gene. This CDR3 is 15 amino acids long. The CDR3 DNA follows: TGTGCCAGCAGCGTAGAAGTCAGGGGATCGACTGAAGCTTTCTTT. Translated: CASSVEVRGSTEAFF.

This chain joins TRBV10-1 and TRBJ2-7, with a tentative D call TRBD1 (5 bases). This CDR3 contains 16 residues. Trimming removed 6 bases from V and 2 bases from J, with 20 bases in between. CDR1 is WNHNN and CDR2 is SYGVQD in the germline V gene (reference sequence). The CDR3 reads CASSPDSFHPTYEQYF. In DNA form, the CDR3 reads TGCGCCAGCAGCCCAGACAGTTTCCACCCCACCTACGAGCAGTACTTC.

The rearrangement uses TRBV12-3 or TRBV12-4 and TRBJ1-4; no clear D. The CDR3 is 12 amino acids. Trimming removed 3 bases at V and 10 bases at J, with 9 bases between. The CDR3 is CASSLEWRKLFF. The CDR3 DNA sequence: TGTGCCAGCAGTTTGGAGTGGCGAAAACTGTTTTTT.

With respect to this clone: A read error may produce the germline difference seen at one junction end. V is TRBV5-1 and J is TRBJ2-6; D might be TRBD2 (6 bases). There are 14 residues in the CDR3. CDR1 is SGHRS and CDR2 is YFSETQ in the germline V gene. The CDR3 protein is CASRSGTGANVLTF. CDR3 sequence (DNA): TGCGCCAGCAGGTCAGGGACTGGGGCCAACGTGCTGACTTTC.

This chain links TRBV19 with TRBJ2-2, with D maybe TRBD1 (6 bases). The CDR3 is made up of 15 amino acids. Germline lookup yields CDR1 LNHDA and CDR2 SQIVND (reference sequence). Trimming pared 0 bases from V and 1 base from J, leaving 6 bases between. CDR3 DNA sequence: TGTGCCAGTAGTATAGAACAGGGGAACACCGGGGAGCTGTTTTTT. The encoded protein is CASSIEQGNTGELFF.

The genes are TRBV6-2 or TRBV6-3 and TRBJ2-3; the match to TRBD2 covers 13 bases. CDR3 length equals 16 residues. CDR1 MNHEY and CDR2 SVGEGT come from the germline V gene. V lost 4 bases, J lost 2 bases, and 3 bases stayed unmatched. CDR3 protein: CASSWGLAGITDTQYF. CDR3 in DNA: TGTGCCAGCAGTTGGGGACTAGCGGGAATCACAGATACGCAGTATTTT.

V gene TRBV7-9 combines with J gene TRBJ1-2, with D perhaps matching TRBD1 (6 bases). CDR1 and CDR2 (germline): SEHNR, FQNEAQ (reference sequence). CDR3 length: 15 amino acids. Trimming stripped 2 bases from V and 4 bases from J, with 14 bases between. CDR3 amino acids: CASSLLGGTPYGYTF. In DNA, the CDR3 is TGTGCCAGCAGCTTATTGGGAGGGACACCCTATGGCTACACCTTC.

CDR3 in amino acids: CASRVGQLSGNTIYF. The CDR3 coding sequence is TGTGCCAGCAGAGTGGGACAGCTCTCTGGAAACACCATATATTTT. The chain employs TRBV6-5 and TRBJ1-3; TRBD1 matches at 7 bases. J lost 0 bases, V lost 6 bases, and 5 bases had no gene match. This CDR3 spans 15 amino acids. From germline, CDR1 is MNHEY and CDR2 SVGAGI.

The chain links TRBV5-1 to TRBJ2-7, with a possible D match to TRBD1 (7 bases). With 0 bases removed from V and 2 bases from J, the gap between germline ends came to 15 bases. The CDR3 length is 16 residues. Germline V lookup: CDR1 SGHRS, CDR2 YFSETQ. The CDR3 loop is CASSLAKGRGAYEQYF. The DNA for the CDR3 is TGCGCCAGCAGCTTGGCCAAGGGCAGGGGGGCCTACGAGCAGTACTTC.

In the case of this clone: The junction does not match germline at one end; this may be a read error. This rearrangement joins TRBV12-5 to TRBJ2-6; D may be TRBD1 (6 bases). CDR1 and CDR2 from the germline V gene are LGHNT and FRNRAP. The CDR3 extends over 17 amino acids. Here the CDR3 DNA reads TGTGCTAGTGGTTTGTTCGTTGGGGGCCCTGGGGCCAACGTGCTGACTTTC. Translated, it gives CASGLFVGGPGANVLTF.

The chain joins TRBV14 to TRBJ1-2, with D hard to call. The CDR3 is 13 residues long. Germline CDR1 reads SGHDN; CDR2 reads FVKESK. Trimming left V 3 bases short and J 6 bases short, with 11 bases between. This CDR3 is CASSHSTGDGYTF. CDR3 nucleotides: TGTGCCAGCAGCCACTCAACCGGGGATGGCTACACCTTC.

The chain has TRBV15 and TRBJ2-7, with 8 bases lining up with TRBD1. The ends lost 0 bases at V and 5 bases at J; junction bases unmatched: 9. Germline lookup yields CDR1 LNHNV and CDR2 YYDKDF (reference sequence). The CDR3 is made up of 16 amino acids. The CDR3 DNA reads as TGTGCCACCAGCAGAGAGCGTCGGACAGGGCCTAACGAGCAGTACTTC. It yields the protein CATSRERRTGPNEQYF. Using reference TRBV15 and TRBJ2-7 for the parts outside the CDR3, the full variable domain is DAMVIQNPRYQVTQFGKPVTLSCSQTLNHNVMYWYQQKSSQAPKLLFHYYDKDFNNEADTPDNFQSRRPNTSFCFLDIRSPGLGDTAMYLCATSRERRTGPNEQYFGPGTRLTVT.

V is TRBV3-1 (or the pseudogene TRBV3-2) and J is TRBJ1-2, with 9 bases identical to TRBD1. This CDR3 comprises 16 residues. The J segment lost 4 bases and the V segment lost 0 bases, leaving 6 bases of the junction unmatched. Germline lookup yields CDR1 LGHDT and CDR2 YNNKEL (reference sequence). The CDR3 sequence is CASSQDRGQGFYGYTF. In DNA, the CDR3 is TGTGCCAGCAGCCAAGATAGGGGACAGGGCTTCTATGGCTACACCTTC.

The chain combines TRBV7-2 with TRBJ2-5; TRBD2 agrees at 15 bases. The germline gives CDR1 SGHTA, CDR2 FQGNSA. The CDR3 runs to 15 residues. V shed 5 bases, J shed 6 bases, and the junction held 4 bases outside the gene matches. In DNA, the CDR3 is TGTGCCAGCAGCGCAGGACTAGCGGGGGGGAAGACCCAGTACTTC. Encoded protein: CASSAGLAGGKTQYF.